The 10 T cell receptor beta chains below were found in one sample sequenced in a study of cytomegalovirus exposure and HLA in healthy donors. Primers included in the PCR were 60 Vbeta and 13 Jbeta primers. Sequencing was performed with immunoSEQ multiplex PCR; in TCRdb, only in-frame clones are kept and a portion is missing. This repertoire shows some 180,000 clones, about three quarters found once; its top ten account for roughly 1.5%. What was sequenced was PBMCs. The receptors here all came from a man aged 18 to 30 in good health and CMV-seronegative.

The rearrangement joins TRBV6-6 to TRBJ2-2; 12 bases line up with TRBD1. This CDR3 spans 15 amino acids. In germline, CDR1 is MNHNY, CDR2 SVGAGI (reference sequence). J was trimmed by 6 bases and V by 6 bases; bases with no gene match: 5. CDR3 region: CASRARDRGPGELFF. The CDR3 DNA sequence: TGTGCCAGCAGAGCCCGGGACAGGGGGCCCGGGGAGCTGTTTTTT.

This chain links TRBV19 with TRBJ2-3; a weak D match, TRBD2 (6 bases). Trimming took 5 bases from V and 0 from J, leaving 12 bases between them. This CDR3 is 15 amino acids long. The germline V gene has CDR1 LNHDA and CDR2 SQIVND (reference sequence). The CDR3 DNA follows: TGTGCCAGTAGTTCGTACGGGACTAGCACAGATACGCAGTATTTT. Its protein product is CASSSYGTSTDTQYF.

Comment on this clone: Its ends do not fully match the called genes, so a read error is possible. The genes are TRBV4-1 and TRBJ1-2, with D possibly matching TRBD1 (6 bases). CDR1 is MGHRA, CDR2 YSYEKL, per germline. The CDR3 has 13 amino acids. The CDR3 spells CASSQAGDARLLF. The CDR3 DNA reads as TGCGCCAGCAGCCAAGCAGGGGACGCCCGATTACTCTTC.

This sequence joins TRBV9 and TRBJ1-1; possible D gene TRBD1, 5 bases. This CDR3 is 12 amino acids long. V lost 0 bases to trimming and J lost 6 bases, with 6 bases between them. Germline CDR1 SGDLS, CDR2 YYNGEE. The CDR3 nucleotides are TGTGCCAGCAGCGTAGAAGGGGCTGAAGCTTTCTTT. This sequence encodes CASSVEGAEAFF. Variable domain in full (rest from reference TRBV9 and TRBJ1-1): DSGVTQTPKHLITATGQRVTLRCSPRSGDLSVYWYQQSLDQGLQFLIQYYNGEERAKGNILERFSAQQFPDLHSELNLSSLELGDSALYFCASSVEGAEAFFGQGTRLTVV.

The chain combines TRBV27 with TRBJ1-1, with TRBD1 matching 8 bases. In germline, CDR1 is MNHEY, CDR2 SMNVEV (reference sequence). The CDR3 is made up of 14 amino acids. J gave up 1 base and V 6 bases, and 4 bases lay outside the gene matches. The CDR3 sequence is CASREQGGNTEAFF. The CDR3 DNA is TGTGCCAGCAGGGAACAGGGGGGGAACACTGAAGCTTTCTTT.

This clone has a handful of counts. V usage is TRBV19 and J usage is TRBJ2-1; TRBD1 agrees at 7 bases. Germline CDR1 is LNHDA and CDR2 is SQIVND (reference sequence). This CDR3 contains 15 residues. V shed 6 bases and J 2 bases; nucleotides not matched to a gene: 7. The CDR3 nucleotides read TGTGCCAGTAGCCGAAACAGGGGCCCCTACAATGAGCAGTTCTTC. This translates into CASSRNRGPYNEQFF.

V is TRBV27 and J is TRBJ1-3, with D maybe TRBD1 (6 bases). The CDR3 length is 14 residues. Germline CDR1 is MNHEY and CDR2 is SMNVEV (reference sequence). V lost 6 bases to trimming and J lost 3 bases, with 12 bases between them. In DNA, the CDR3 is TGTGCCAGCAGGGGACACGGAGATGGAAACACCATATATTTT. Protein sequence: CASRGHGDGNTIYF.

The chain's CDR3 is CAIRRGLNTGELFF. The CDR3 coding sequence is TGTGCCATCCGTCGCGGGCTGAACACCGGGGAGCTGTTTTTT. V is TRBV10-3 and J is TRBJ2-2; D is possibly TRBD2 (5 bases). Germline CDR1 is ENHRY and CDR2 is SYGVKD. V shed 8 bases and J shed 1 base, with 11 bases lying between them. This CDR3 has 14 amino acids.

The J gene is TRBJ2-5, the V gene TRBV5-1; a possible D gene is TRBD2 (5 bases). The CDR3 loop spans 16 amino acids. Trimming shortened V by 8 bases and J by 2 bases, and 22 bases separated the two germline ends. CDR1 and CDR2 from the germline V gene are SGHRS and YFSETQ. CDR3 residues: CASQLTAGSNQETQYF. For the CDR3, the DNA is TGCGCCAGTCAACTTACCGCGGGTAGCAATCAAGAGACCCAGTACTTC.

About this clone itself: In the same sample, other DNA sequences code for this CDR3. J is TRBJ2-1 and V is TRBV4-3; perhaps TRBD2 as D (5 bases). The CDR3 loop spans 15 amino acids. Germline V gene sequence: CDR1 LGHNA, CDR2 YSLEER. The V and J ends lost 0 bases and 1 base respectively, with 7 bases between them. For the CDR3, the DNA is TGCGCCAGCAGCCAAGATTCGGGATCCTACAATGAGCAGTTCTTC. This codes for CASSQDSGSYNEQFF.